The present T cell receptor (beta chain) was sequenced within a study of tumor and adjacent non-tumor tissue in lung cancer. The template was RNA from unsorted bulk tissue. More than 3 cm separated this lung sample from the edge of the tumor. Donors were chemotherapy-naive, newly diagnosed lung cancer surgical patients in China, August–late 2014. Study conclusions and caveats: Tumor repertoires had a smaller top 100 clone share than normal lung.

Three rounds of nested PCR, following a modified ARM-PCR protocol, produced the TCRbeta library. In TCRdb, the multiplex PCR reads were re-called with MiXCR into one record per CDR3 protein. Of 77,000 or so distinct CDR3 sequences listed, over 65% are singletons. Looked up from germline, CDR1 is SGHRS and CDR2 is YFSETQ. V dropped 0 bases and J dropped 0 bases, with 6 bases sitting between them. The length of the CDR3 is 14 residues. Note on this clonotype: The antigen is unknown. A read error may explain this, as a much larger clone is one base away.

The sequence derives from a man aged 65 to 79 with non-small cell lung cancer. The sequenced material came from distant non-tumor lung tissue. The J gene is TRBJ1-2, the V gene TRBV5-1; D is uncertain. The CDR3 region is CASSLGPANYGYTF. The CDR3 DNA sequence: TGCGCCAGCAGCTTGGGTCCAGCTAACTATGGCTACACCTTC. Complete variable domain (other parts from reference TRBV5-1 and TRBJ1-2): KAGVTQTPRYLIKTRGQQVTLSCSPISGHRSVSWYQQTPGQGLQFLFEYFSETQRNKGNFPGRFSGRQFSNSRSEMNVSTLELGDSALYLCASSLGPANYGYTFGSGTRLTVV.